A selection of T cell receptor beta chains follows, all from one sample in a study of identifying expanded T cells in peripheral blood. Clones were sequenced by immunoSEQ multiplex PCR, and TCRdb holds only the in-frame ones, with some missing. The table has 95,000 to 100,000 clones, around 90% seen once. The material sequenced was blood. The origin of the receptors is a person aged 18 to 70 in good health. CDR3s include the opening cysteine and the closing phenylalanine or tryptophan. A D gene is named only where the DNA matches it firmly. Only part of the rows carry a size: once, few, many, or a class if the clone is expanded.

D gene: .; V gene: TRBV5-5; J gene: TRBJ1-1; clone size: .; CDR3 DNA: TGTGCCAGCTCGCCCCGGGACGGACAGAACACTGAAGCTTTCTTT; CDR3 protein: CASSPRDGQNTEAFF
D gene: TRBD1; V gene: TRBV25-1; J gene: TRBJ1-2; clone size: .; CDR3 DNA: TGTGCCAGCAGTGAACAAGGGACAGGGAACTATGGCTACACCTTC; CDR3 protein: CASSEQGTGNYGYTF
D gene: .; V gene: TRBV7-2; J gene: TRBJ2-2; clone size: .; CDR3 DNA: TGTGCCAGCAGCTTATTTGGGGGTATGACCGGGGAGCTGTTTTTT; CDR3 protein: CASSLFGGMTGELFF
D gene: TRBD1; V gene: TRBV29-1; J gene: TRBJ1-1; clone size: .; CDR3 DNA: TGCAGCTCGTGGACAGGGAACACTGAAGCTTTCTTT; CDR3 protein: CSSWTGNTEAFF
D gene: .; V gene: TRBV6-5; J gene: TRBJ2-2; clone size: few; CDR3 DNA: TGTGCCAGCAGCGCAAGCTGGGCCGGGGAGCTGTTTTTT; CDR3 protein: CASSASWAGELFF
D gene: TRBD1; V gene: TRBV28; J gene: TRBJ1-5; clone size: .; CDR3 DNA: TGTGCCAGCAGTTCACCATCCGGACAGGTTGGTTATCAGCCCCAGCATTTT; CDR3 protein: CASSSPSGQVGYQPQHF
D gene: TRBD2; V gene: TRBV29-1; J gene: TRBJ2-1; clone size: .; CDR3 DNA: TGCAGCGTTAGGGACAGCTGGACTAGCGGGCACTACAATGAGCAGTTCTTC; CDR3 protein: CSVRDSWTSGHYNEQFF
D gene: TRBD1; V gene: TRBV4-3; J gene: TRBJ1-2; clone size: .; CDR3 DNA: TGCGCCAGCAGCCAAGAAGGGTCCCAGGGGGCGAACTATGGCTACACCTTC; CDR3 protein: CASSQEGSQGANYGYTF
D gene: .; V gene: TRBV19; J gene: TRBJ2-7; clone size: .; CDR3 DNA: TGTGCCAGTAGTTCGGGGTTACCCTACGAGCAGTACTTC; CDR3 protein: CASSSGLPYEQYF
D gene: .; V gene: TRBV7-2; J gene: TRBJ1-2; clone size: once; CDR3 DNA: TGTGCCAGCAGCTATCGTTCAGGGGAGTACACCTTC; CDR3 protein: CASSYRSGEYTF
D gene: TRBD2; V gene: TRBV7-9; J gene: TRBJ2-1; clone size: .; CDR3 DNA: TGTGCCAGCAGCTTAGGCGGGGGGCCGTCGCTTGAGCAGTTCTTC; CDR3 protein: CASSLGGGPSLEQFF
D gene: .; V gene: TRBV10-3; J gene: TRBJ1-2; clone size: .; CDR3 DNA: TGTGCCATCAGTGAGTCGATAAGGGCAGGAGGTGGCTACACCTTC; CDR3 protein: CAISESIRAGGGYTF
D gene: .; V gene: TRBV6-1; J gene: TRBJ1-3; clone size: .; CDR3 DNA: TGTGCCAGCAGTGAAGTATCCCTAATACTAAACACCATATATTTT; CDR3 protein: CASSEVSLILNTIYF
D gene: TRBD1; V gene: TRBV7-8; J gene: TRBJ1-5; clone size: .; CDR3 DNA: TGTGCCAGCAGCCATTTCCGGGACAGGGGGCCCGGTGGCAATCAGCCCCAGCATTTT; CDR3 protein: CASSHFRDRGPGGNQPQHF
D gene: .; V gene: TRBV21-1; J gene: TRBJ2-7; clone size: .; CDR3 DNA: TGTGCCAGCAGAGCCACAACAGGGGTGAATCATCCCGAGCAGTACTTC; CDR3 protein: CASRATTGVNHPEQYF